This passage covers 30 T cell receptor beta chains from one sample sequenced in a study of patients and donors after allogeneic stem cell transplantation. A single record per CDR3 protein comes from TCRdb applying MiXCR to the RT-PCR reads. The sample has over 400,000 distinct CDR3 sequences, 15% to 20% seen once; the top ten hold less than 8.5%. The sequenced material came from blood, either unsorted or a sorted T cell fraction (not recorded which). The origin of the receptors is a human donor who was either an allogeneic HSCT recipient or a stem cell or donor lymphocyte infusion donor (not recorded which). It is not recorded whose cells these are; they may come from a transplant donor.

The chain employs TRBV6-1 and TRBJ2-2; 14 positions match TRBD2. With 6 bases clipped from V and 6 bases from J, the junction kept 12 bases outside the gene matches. The CDR3 is made up of 18 amino acids. The germline V gene has CDR1 MNHNS and CDR2 SASEGT. CDR3 sequence: CASSILGLAGGKPGELFF. Here the CDR3 DNA reads TGTGCCAGCAGCATCCTTGGACTAGCGGGAGGAAAGCCCGGGGAGCTGTTTTTT.

This clonotype was seen at least ten times. The chain combines TRBV29-1 with TRBJ2-1; D is uncertain. The germline V and J ends were trimmed by 7 bases and 8 bases, with 18 bases remaining between them. In germline, CDR1 is SQVTM, CDR2 ANQGSEA. The CDR3 consists of 13 residues. CDR3 sequence reads: CSANSPPIDEQFF. The DNA of the CDR3 is TGCAGCGCGAATTCTCCTCCTATCGATGAGCAGTTCTTC.

This chain joins TRBV5-1 and TRBJ2-1, with 11 bases fitting TRBD2. Losses at the gene ends were 3 bases for V and 3 bases for J; bases not matched to a gene: 11. Looked up from germline, CDR1 is SGHRS and CDR2 is YFSETQ. This CDR3 spans 18 amino acids. The CDR3 sequence is CASSSIVLAGGNYNEQFF. The CDR3 DNA follows: TGCGCCAGCAGCTCGATAGTGCTAGCGGGGGGTAACTACAATGAGCAGTTCTTC.

In its sample, this clonotype was seen many times. A junction boundary mismatches the germline segment, possibly from a read error. V and J are TRBV4-2 and TRBJ2-7; TRBD1 matches at 10 bases. The CDR3 consists of 15 residues. The germline gives CDR1 LGHNA, CDR2 YNFKEQ. This CDR3 reads CASSKDGTGVNEQYF. CDR3 DNA sequence: TGTGCCAGCAGCAAAGACGGGACAGGGGTTAACGAGCAGTACTTC.

This rearrangement joins TRBV5-1 to TRBJ2-7, with 10 bases identical to TRBD1. CDR1 is SGHRS, CDR2 YFSETQ, per germline. J was trimmed by 3 bases and V by 2 bases; bases with no gene match: 5. This CDR3 has 15 residues. CDR3 amino acids: CASSFGTGVNYEQYF. The CDR3 region has the DNA TGCGCCAGCAGCTTTGGGACAGGGGTAAACTACGAGCAGTACTTC.

CDR3 in DNA: TGCAGCGGGGGACAGGGAAGATCCTACAATGAGCAGTTCTTC. It codes for CSGGQGRSYNEQFF. J is TRBJ2-1 and V is TRBV29-1, with 9 bases identical to TRBD1. The trim removed 7 bases at V and 1 base at J, leaving 5 bases unmatched. The CDR3 length is 14 residues. The V gene's germline CDR1 is SQVTM and CDR2 ANQGSEA.

There are a few counts of this clonotype. The chain combines TRBV20-1 with TRBJ2-2; 10 bases align to TRBD1. J lost 3 bases, V lost 3 bases, and 4 bases had no gene match. This CDR3 comprises 15 residues. The V gene's germline CDR1 is DFQATT and CDR2 SNEGSKA (reference sequence). The CDR3 here is CSASPGTGDTGELFF. CDR3 DNA sequence: TGCAGTGCTAGTCCCGGGACAGGGGACACCGGGGAGCTGTTTTTT.

This clonotype occurred many times. The genes are TRBV7-9 and TRBJ2-3; a weak D match, TRBD1 (6 bases). The CDR3 loop spans 14 amino acids. V lost 4 bases and J 2 bases, leaving 10 bases between the germline ends. Germline V gene lookup returns CDR1 SEHNR and CDR2 FQNEAQ (reference sequence). In DNA, the CDR3 is TGTGCCAGCAGCTCGTGGGGGCTCACAGATACGCAGTATTTT. Translating gives CASSSWGLTDTQYF.

This chain links TRBV20-1 with TRBJ2-1; 12 nucleotides align to TRBD2. Germline V gives CDR1 DFQATT, CDR2 SNEGSKA (reference sequence). V shed 0 bases, J shed 2 bases, and the junction held 8 bases outside the gene matches. This CDR3 has 18 residues. This chain's CDR3 is CSARDIIGLAGPYNEQFF. CDR3 in DNA: TGCAGTGCTAGAGATATTATCGGACTAGCGGGGCCCTACAATGAGCAGTTCTTC.

The chain joins TRBV4-1 to TRBJ1-5; D is unresolved. This CDR3 contains 14 residues. From germline, CDR1 is MGHRA and CDR2 YSYEKL. Trimming cost V 4 bases and J 5 bases, with 12 bases left between them. CDR3 region: CASSLYHTDQPQHF. CDR3 coding DNA: TGCGCCAGCAGCCTCTACCACACCGATCAGCCCCAGCATTTT.

The V call is TRBV28, the J call TRBJ2-4; tentatively, D is TRBD1 or TRBD2 (6 bases each). The CDR3 length is 14 residues. The germline V gene encodes CDR1 MDHEN and CDR2 SYDVKM. V lost 3 bases to trimming and J lost 6 bases, with 12 bases between them. The CDR3 DNA reads as TGTGCCAGCAGTTTCCGGGGGCTCGGAAACATTCAGTACTTC. This sequence encodes CASSFRGLGNIQYF.

This clonotype was detected ten times or more. Here the CDR3 DNA reads TGTGCCAGCAGTTTCTTAAGGGATAGGGCCTTAGAGCAGTACTTC. Amino acids: CASSFLRDRALEQYF. This chain connects TRBV27 to TRBJ2-7; no reliable D call. V shed 3 bases and J shed 7 bases, with 19 bases lying between them. The CDR3 sequence is 15 residues long. Germline CDR1 and CDR2: MNHEY and SMNVEV (reference sequence).

This clonotype has only a few counts. The V gene is TRBV6-2 or TRBV6-3, the J gene TRBJ2-1, with 13 positions matching TRBD2. The CDR3 extends over 14 amino acids. Germline lookup yields CDR1 MNHEY and CDR2 SVGEGT. The trim removed 6 bases at V and 8 bases at J, leaving 4 bases unmatched. The CDR3 is CASRTSGGAYEQFF. As DNA, the CDR3 is TGTGCCAGCAGAACTAGCGGGGGGGCCTATGAGCAGTTCTTC.

The J gene is TRBJ1-4, the V gene TRBV20-1; D remains ambiguous. CDR1 and CDR2 (germline): DFQATT, SNEGSKA (reference sequence). Trimming took off 6 bases at V and 8 bases at J, with 13 bases between the two ends. The length of the CDR3 is 12 residues. CDR3 DNA sequence: TGCAGTGCCAAGACACTAGGGGAAAAACTGTTTTTT. Protein product: CSAKTLGEKLFF.

This clonotype was seen a handful of times. The chain combines TRBV7-3 with TRBJ2-7; a possible D gene is TRBD1 (6 bases). The germline V gene encodes CDR1 SGHTA and CDR2 FQGTGA. Trimming cost V 4 bases and J 5 bases, with 15 bases left between them. The CDR3 loop spans 14 amino acids. Here the CDR3 reads CASSSPTGSDEQYF. The CDR3 DNA is TGTGCCAGCAGCTCCCCGACAGGTTCGGACGAGCAGTACTTC.

In this sample, this clonotype turned up a few times. The chain joins TRBV7-2 to TRBJ2-3, with 11 positions matching TRBD2. Per the germline V gene, CDR1 is SGHTA and CDR2 is FQGNSA. V lost 4 bases, J lost 3 bases, and 3 bases stayed unmatched. The CDR3 runs to 15 residues. DNA for the CDR3: TGTGCCAGCAGCTATAGACTAGCGGGGACAGATACGCAGTATTTT. This sequence encodes CASSYRLAGTDTQYF.

This clonotype was seen ten or more times. This chain joins TRBV7-2 and TRBJ1-6; TRBD1 is a possible D gene (5 bases). The CDR3 is 15 residues long. Germline values: CDR1 SGHTA, CDR2 FQGNSA. Deletions cut 5 bases from V and 14 bases from J, with 22 bases between. This CDR3 is CASSPSGTGGVSLHF. The CDR3 nucleotides read TGTGCCAGCAGCCCCAGTGGGACCGGCGGGGTTTCCCTCCACTTT. Supplemented by reference TRBV7-2 and TRBJ1-6, the full variable domain reads GAGVSQSPSNKVTEKGKDVELRCDPISGHTALYWYRQSLGQGLEFLIYFQGNSAPDKSGLPSDRFSAERTGGSVSTLTIQRTQQEDSAVYLCASSPSGTGGVSLHFGNGTRLTVT.

This clonotype has only a few counts. The chain employs TRBV18 and TRBJ1-1; a possible D gene is TRBD1 (6 bases). Germline CDR1 and CDR2: KGHSH and LQKENI. The CDR3 has 15 residues. Trimming took 3 bases from V and 6 from J, leaving 17 bases between them. The CDR3 bases are TGTGCCAGCTCACCCCGGGGGGGCCTCGTCGCTGAAGCTTTCTTT. It specifies CASSPRGGLVAEAFF.

This clonotype was counted at least ten times. This rearrangement joins TRBV6-1 to TRBJ2-7, with TRBD1 matching over 8 bases. Germline trimming cut 6 bases from V and 0 bases from J; bases unmatched to any gene: 4. Germline CDR1 MNHNS, CDR2 SASEGT. This CDR3 spans 14 amino acids. As DNA, the CDR3 is TGTGCCAGCAGCCGGACAGGGACCTCCTACGAGCAGTACTTC. Its translation is CASSRTGTSYEQYF.

This clonotype was observed a handful of times. The rearrangement uses TRBV15 and TRBJ2-5, with D maybe TRBD1 (6 bases). Trimming removed 3 bases from V and 2 bases from J, with 7 bases in between. Germline CDR1 LNHNV, CDR2 YYDKDF (reference sequence). The CDR3 loop spans 13 amino acids. The CDR3 here is CATSSQGQETQYF. The CDR3 DNA is TGTGCCACCAGCAGCCAGGGGCAAGAGACCCAGTACTTC.

This rearrangement joins TRBV30 to TRBJ1-5; TRBD1 might be the D (6 bases). The germline V gene encodes CDR1 GTSNPN and CDR2 SVGIG (reference sequence). This CDR3 region has 15 residues. Trimming took 2 bases from V and 0 from J, leaving 11 bases between them. Here the CDR3 reads CAWSNTGSSNQPQHF. CDR3 DNA: TGTGCCTGGAGTAACACAGGGTCTAGCAATCAGCCCCAGCATTTT.

Only a few counts were recorded for this clonotype. The chain is built from TRBV9 and TRBJ1-2, with TRBD1 identical over 8 bases. The CDR3 spans 15 residues. Trimming took 2 bases from V and 0 from J; bases not matched to a gene: 3. The V gene's germline CDR1 is SGDLS and CDR2 YYNGEE. CDR3 bases: TGTGCCAGCAGCGTGGGACAGGTTACTAACTATGGCTACACCTTC. Translated, it gives CASSVGQVTNYGYTF. Filled out from reference TRBV9 and TRBJ1-2, the complete variable domain reads DSGVTQTPKHLITATGQRVTLRCSPRSGDLSVYWYQQSLDQGLQFLIQYYNGEERAKGNILERFSAQQFPDLHSELNLSSLELGDSALYFCASSVGQVTNYGYTFGSGTRLTVV.

This clonotype was recorded a few times. This chain connects TRBV7-9 to TRBJ2-2, with a tentative D call TRBD1 (6 bases). Trimming left V 6 bases short and J 1 base short, with 12 bases between. This CDR3 is 15 amino acids long. Looked up from germline, CDR1 is SEHNR and CDR2 is FQNEAQ (reference sequence). The CDR3 DNA reads as TGTGCCAGCAGTTCAGACAGGAAGAACACCGGGGAGCTGTTTTTT. Its protein product is CASSSDRKNTGELFF.

This clonotype was counted at least ten times. This chain connects TRBV6-5 to TRBJ2-6; the D gene is possibly TRBD2 (5 bases). Trimming left V 2 bases short and J 4 bases short, with 9 bases between. The CDR3 consists of 15 residues. Per the germline V gene, CDR1 is MNHEY and CDR2 is SVGAGI. The chain's CDR3 is CASSYRGVGANVLTF. The CDR3 bases are TGTGCCAGCAGTTACCGGGGTGTCGGGGCCAACGTCCTGACTTTC.

V and J are TRBV20-1 and TRBJ2-1; maybe TRBD2 (5 bases). The V gene's germline CDR1 is DFQATT and CDR2 SNEGSKA (reference sequence). CDR3 length equals 11 residues. Trimming stripped 6 bases from V and 9 bases from J, with 12 bases between. Written as DNA, the CDR3 is TGCAGTGCAAAACTAGTTGCTGAGCAGTTCTTC. Encoded protein: CSAKLVAEQFF.

The chain uses TRBV5-1 and TRBJ2-5; 9 nucleotides agree with TRBD2. CDR1 SGHRS and CDR2 YFSETQ come from the germline V gene. V shed 2 bases, J shed 4 bases, and the junction held 6 bases outside the gene matches. This CDR3 comprises 15 residues. For the CDR3, the DNA is TGCGCCAGCAGCTTCCCCGGGACTAGCCGAGAGACCCAGTACTTC. It encodes CASSFPGTSRETQYF.

This clonotype showed up many times. V and J are TRBV4-1 and TRBJ1-1, with a weak D call TRBD1 (5 bases). Trimming removed 5 bases at V and 7 bases at J, with 17 bases between. Germline V CDR1 and CDR2: MGHRA, YSYEKL. The CDR3 extends over 14 amino acids. CDR3 sequence (DNA): TGCGCCAGCAGCGAGAGATCAGGGCAGGGTGAAGCTTTCTTT. Protein: CASSERSGQGEAFF.

The chain has TRBV29-1 and TRBJ2-1; 12 bases map to TRBD2. This CDR3 has 15 amino acids. Trimming took 6 bases from V and 2 from J; bases not matched to a gene: 5. Germline V CDR1 and CDR2: SQVTM, ANQGSEA. In DNA, the CDR3 is TGCAGCGTCTCTAGCGGGGGGGTGACCTACAATGAGCAGTTCTTC. The encoded protein is CSVSSGGVTYNEQFF.

This clonotype was observed a few times. The rearrangement uses TRBV6-1 and TRBJ1-5; D perhaps matches TRBD1 (6 bases). With 7 bases removed from V and 1 base from J, the gap between germline ends came to 14 bases. The CDR3 extends over 15 amino acids. The germline gives CDR1 MNHNS, CDR2 SASEGT. CDR3 sequence reads: CASTTGHRSNQPQHF. CDR3 DNA sequence: TGTGCCAGCACCACGGGACATCGGAGCAATCAGCCCCAGCATTTT.

The CDR3 reads CATSDPLSDTQYF. The CDR3 DNA reads as TGTGCCACCAGTGACCCGCTTTCGGATACGCAGTATTTT. The gene calls are TRBV24-1 and TRBJ2-3; D not certain. The germline V gene has CDR1 KGHDR and CDR2 SFDVKD. Trimming removed 4 bases from V and 6 bases from J, with 10 bases in between. The CDR3 runs to 13 residues.